The 5 T cell receptor beta chains below come from one sample, sequenced in a study of T cells in women clearing cervical HPV infection. This table comes from immunoSEQ multiplex PCR, and its TCRdb copy is limited to in-frame clones, with some not included. Across tens of thousands of clones, the top ten clones capture roughly 6.5% of the sample. Source material: blood buffy coat. The source of these receptors is a woman between 18 and 69 years old with a cervical HPV16 infection that either progressed to CIN3+ or cleared (not recorded which).

On this clone: The sequence runs out 3 residues before the end of the CDR3; the remainder is reconstructed from the germline J gene. The genes are TRBV7-2 and TRBJ1-1, with unresolved D. Germline V CDR1 and CDR2: SGHTA, FQGNSA. This CDR3 is 15 amino acids long. The ends were cut back, 1 base at V and 1 base at J, with 10 bases in the middle. The CDR3 is CASSLGAGWNTEAFF. The sequenced part of the CDR3 DNA is TGTGCCAGCAGCTTAGGGGCCGGATGGAACACTGAA.

Note on this clone: The read halts 3 residues ahead of the CDR3 end, with the missing end drawn from the germline J gene. This rearrangement joins TRBV7-2 to TRBJ1-3; D not resolved. Germline values: CDR1 SGHTA, CDR2 FQGNSA. This CDR3 has 16 residues. V was pared by 0 bases and J by 0 bases, with 9 bases between. The CDR3 loop reads CASSLAYSPSGNTIYF. The part of the CDR3 DNA that was read is TGTGCCAGCAGCTTAGCCTACAGCCCCTCTGGAAACACC.

About this clone itself: The read stops 3 residues short of the end of the CDR3; the missing end is completed from the germline J gene. This chain joins TRBV5-1 and TRBJ2-7; D is uncertain. This CDR3 contains 13 residues. V was shortened by 0 bases and J by 2 bases, with 6 bases between the two germline ends. In germline, CDR1 is SGHRS, CDR2 YFSETQ. The sequenced CDR3 bases are TGCGCCAGCAGCTTGGTTAGCACCTACGAG. Translated, it gives CASSLVSTYE. The full CDR3 reads CASSLVSTYEQYF.

A note on this clone: The read is 3 residues too short to cover the CDR3 end, so that end is filled in from the germline J gene. J is TRBJ2-7 and V is TRBV5-6, with 12 bases aligning to TRBD2. The junction had 3 bases not matched to a gene; V was cut back by 4 bases and J by 1 base. The CDR3 contains 15 residues. CDR1 is SGHDT and CDR2 is YYEEEE in the germline V gene. The covered CDR3 bases are TGTGCCAGCAGCCCGGGACTAGCGGGTTCCTACGAG. Protein: CASSPGLAGSYE. From start to end, the CDR3 is CASSPGLAGSYEQYF. Full variable domain (outside the CDR3, taken from reference TRBV5-6 and TRBJ2-7): DAGVTQSPTHLIKTRGQQVTLRCSPKSGHDTVSWYQQALGQGPQFIFQYYEEEERQRGNFPDRFSGHQFPNYSSELNVNALLLGDSALYLCASSPGLAGSYEQYFGPGTRLTVT.

Note on this clone: With the read ending 3 residues before the CDR3 end, the germline J gene is used to fill in that end. The chain recombines TRBV27 with TRBJ2-7; tentative D call: TRBD2 (5 bases). The germline V gene has CDR1 MNHEY and CDR2 SMNVEV (reference sequence). Trimming left V 2 bases short and J 0 bases short, with 8 bases between. The CDR3 sequence is 14 residues long. The CDR3 loop is CASSLEGRSYEQYF. The CDR3 DNA, read in part, is TGTGCCAGCAGTTTAGAGGGCCGCTCCTACGAG.